These 30 T cell receptor beta chains came from one sample sequenced in a study of blood T cell repertoires in COVID-19. Using immunoSEQ multiplex PCR, the repertoire was profiled, and TCRdb retains in-frame clones only, with some absent. The sample yields more than 110,000 clones, around 80% seen once. The sequencing input was peripheral blood. Every receptor here comes from a woman older than 75 in a cohort sampled during active or convalescent COVID-19.

The rearrangement links TRBV19 to TRBJ1-3, with D unclear. From germline, CDR1 is LNHDA and CDR2 SQIVND (reference sequence). The CDR3 totals 12 residues. CDR3 DNA sequence: TGTGCGGCGGGGTCAGGAGGAAACACCATATATTTT. This translates into CAAGSGGNTIYF. The variable domain in full, completed from reference TRBV19 and TRBJ1-3, reads DGGITQSPKYLFRKEGQNVTLSCEQNLNHDAMYWYRQDPGQGLRLIYYSQIVNDFQKGDIAEGYSVSREKKESFPLTVTSAQKNPTAFYLCAAGSGGNTIYFGEGSWLTVV.

The rearrangement links TRBV3-1 (or the pseudogene TRBV3-2) to TRBJ1-1; D ambiguous. Trimming removed 4 bases from V and 5 bases from J, with 8 bases in between. This CDR3 comprises 12 residues. Germline V gives CDR1 LGHDT, CDR2 YNNKEL (reference sequence). The DNA for the CDR3 is TGTGCCAGCAGCCGTACACAAACTGAAGCTTTCTTT. As protein: CASSRTQTEAFF.

This clone was seen a single time. The genes are TRBV7-2 and TRBJ1-4, with unresolved D. Germline values: CDR1 SGHTA, CDR2 FQGNSA. Between the trimmed V and J ends, which lost 5 bases and 4 bases, there was a span of 17 bases. This CDR3 comprises 16 residues. CDR3 sequence: CASSPRWGVDNEKLFF. The DNA of the CDR3 is TGTGCCAGCAGCCCGCGTTGGGGAGTCGATAATGAAAAACTGTTTTTT.

This chain joins TRBV13 and TRBJ1-3, with D perhaps matching TRBD1 (5 bases). The CDR3 contains 17 residues. Germline V gene data show CDR1 as PRHDT and CDR2 as FYEKMQ (reference sequence). Trimming shortened V by 5 bases and J by 2 bases, and 19 bases separated the two germline ends. Written as DNA, the CDR3 is TGTGCCAGCAGCACAAAACAGGACGGAATACCTGGAAACACCATATATTTT. Protein product: CASSTKQDGIPGNTIYF.

J is TRBJ2-1 and V is TRBV19; D is unresolved. Trimming cost V 5 bases and J 4 bases, with 24 bases left between them. Germline V lookup: CDR1 LNHDA, CDR2 SQIVND (reference sequence). This CDR3 is 18 amino acids long. The CDR3 DNA reads TGTGCCAGTAGTCTTACCGTGTACCCCGAGGCCCTATACAATGAGCAGTTCTTC. Translation: CASSLTVYPEALYNEQFF.

CDR3 bases: TGTGCCAGCAGCCTCCGACGGGATATTTACGAGCAGTACGTC. Protein sequence: CASSLRRDIYEQYV. The V gene is TRBV3-1 (or the pseudogene TRBV3-2), the J gene TRBJ2-7, with D tentatively TRBD2 (5 bases). Germline CDR1 LGHDT, CDR2 YNNKEL (reference sequence). The CDR3 is made up of 14 amino acids. V was clipped by 4 bases and J by 4 bases, with 14 bases between them.

The J gene is TRBJ1-4, the V gene TRBV3-1 (or the pseudogene TRBV3-2); D perhaps matches TRBD1 (5 bases). This CDR3 contains 18 residues. The germline V and J ends were trimmed by 0 bases and 1 base, with 15 bases remaining between them. In germline, CDR1 is LGHDT, CDR2 YNNKEL (reference sequence). CDR3 loop: CASSQDFPGYGTNEKLFF. CDR3 nucleotide sequence: TGTGCCAGCAGCCAAGATTTCCCAGGGTATGGAACTAATGAAAAACTGTTTTTT.

There are a few counts of this clone. The chain combines TRBV12-3 or TRBV12-4 with TRBJ1-1; D uncertain. This CDR3 spans 11 amino acids. V dropped 4 bases and J dropped 6 bases, with 6 bases sitting between them. The CDR3 region is CASSSLSEAFF. In nucleotides, the CDR3 is TGTGCCAGCAGTTCTCTCTCTGAAGCTTTCTTT.

The chain is built from TRBV6-6 and TRBJ2-7, with a tentative D call TRBD1 (5 bases). V lost 2 bases and J 2 bases, leaving 10 bases between the germline ends. Germline lookup yields CDR1 MNHNY and CDR2 SVGAGI (reference sequence). CDR3 length: 14 amino acids. The CDR3 spells CASSYQGFAYEQYV. The DNA for the CDR3 is TGTGCCAGCAGTTACCAGGGCTTCGCCTACGAGCAGTACGTC.

The chain has TRBV11-3 and TRBJ2-5, with 15 bases that match TRBD2. The CDR3 has 16 residues. Germline loops: CDR1 SGHNT, CDR2 YENEEA. V was clipped by 5 bases and J by 4 bases; unmatched bases: 5. The CDR3 protein is CASSKPGLAGGETQYF. CDR3 in DNA: TGTGCCAGCAGCAAACCGGGACTAGCGGGGGGAGAGACCCAGTACTTC.

The chain joins TRBV2 to TRBJ1-6, with 10 positions matching TRBD1. Germline CDR1 is SNHLY and CDR2 is FYNNEI. The CDR3 contains 14 residues. V shed 6 bases and J 8 bases; nucleotides not matched to a gene: 4. CDR3 nucleotide sequence: TGTGCCAGCAGACGACAGGGGGCTTATTCACCCCTCCACTTT. It translates to CASRRQGAYSPLHF. Based on the CDR3 plus reference TRBV2 and TRBJ1-6, the full variable domain is EPEVTQTPSHQVTQMGQEVILRCVPISNHLYFYWYRQILGQKVEFLVSFYNNEISEKSEIFDDQFSVERPDGSNFTLKIRSTKLEDSAMYFCASRRQGAYSPLHFGNGTRLTVT.

The J gene is TRBJ1-1, the V gene TRBV5-1, with 9 bases identical to TRBD1. J was trimmed by 0 bases and V by 4 bases; bases with no gene match: 4. CDR1 and CDR2 (germline): SGHRS, YFSETQ. This CDR3 comprises 15 residues. DNA for the CDR3: TGCGCCAGCAGCCCGGGACAGGGATTGAACACTGAAGCTTTCTTT. Protein product: CASSPGQGLNTEAFF.

V and J are TRBV7-2 and TRBJ2-7; the D gene is possibly TRBD2 (7 bases). Germline V gene sequence: CDR1 SGHTA, CDR2 FQGNSA. Trimming shortened V by 2 bases and J by 6 bases, and 14 bases separated the two germline ends. The CDR3 is 14 residues long. Here the CDR3 DNA reads TGTGCCAGCAGCTTATCCGGGGGGCAACCCGAGCAGTACTTC. Translated: CASSLSGGQPEQYF.

The chain is built from TRBV6-2 or TRBV6-3 and TRBJ2-7; TRBD2 is a possible D gene (6 bases). CDR1 and CDR2 from the germline V gene are MNHEY and SVGEGT. There are 15 residues in the CDR3. The V and J ends lost 2 bases and 7 bases respectively, with 18 bases between them. Written as DNA, the CDR3 is TGTGCCAGCAGTTACGGAGGGGACCCCCCGGGGGAGCAGTACGTC. The encoded protein is CASSYGGDPPGEQYV.

CDR3 residues: CASSTRTESYGYTF. In DNA, the CDR3 is TGCGCCAGCAGCACCCGGACAGAAAGCTATGGCTACACCTTC. The J gene is TRBJ1-2, the V gene TRBV5-1; tentatively, D is TRBD1 (6 bases). Trimming removed 4 bases at V and 4 bases at J, with 14 bases between. This CDR3 has 14 amino acids. Germline CDR1 reads SGHRS; CDR2 reads YFSETQ.

A few counts support this clone. The chain combines TRBV7-3 with TRBJ2-2, with D hard to call. V was trimmed by 0 bases and J by 0 bases, leaving 11 bases between them. CDR3 length: 17 residues. Germline V gene data show CDR1 as SGHTA and CDR2 as FQGTGA. CDR3 sequence: CASSLTPRYTNTGELFF. CDR3 bases: TGTGCCAGCAGCTTAACCCCCCGGTATACGAACACCGGGGAGCTGTTTTTT.

This chain connects TRBV19 to TRBJ2-7; 7 nucleotides align to TRBD1. The CDR3 is 16 amino acids. V shed 7 bases, J shed 1 base, and the junction held 13 bases outside the gene matches. CDR1 LNHDA and CDR2 SQIVND come from the germline V gene (reference sequence). CDR3: CASTAQGTEGSYEQYF. The CDR3 region has the DNA TGTGCCAGTACCGCCCAGGGGACAGAGGGTTCCTACGAGCAGTACTTC.

This chain connects TRBV4-1 to TRBJ2-3; 15 bases match TRBD2. V lost 6 bases to trimming and J lost 0 bases; unmatched junction nucleotides: 1. The germline CDR1 and CDR2 sequences are MGHRA and YSYEKL. The CDR3 runs to 16 residues. CDR3 loop: CASRGLAGGSTDTQYF. The CDR3 DNA reads as TGCGCCAGCAGGGGACTAGCGGGGGGTAGCACAGATACGCAGTATTTT.

V gene TRBV10-1 combines with J gene TRBJ2-2; D perhaps matches TRBD2 (5 bases). V shed 4 bases and J shed 0 bases, with 9 bases lying between them. The CDR3 covers 15 residues. Germline V gives CDR1 WNHNN, CDR2 SYGVQD (reference sequence). The CDR3 DNA reads as TGCGCCAGCAGTGTCGGAGGCCCGAACACCGGGGAGCTGTTTTTT. It yields the protein CASSVGGPNTGELFF.

The chain uses TRBV2 and TRBJ1-5, with unresolved D. Germline lookup yields CDR1 SNHLY and CDR2 FYNNEI. There are 14 residues in the CDR3. V lost 5 bases to trimming and J lost 4 bases, with 12 bases between them. The CDR3 loop reads CASSLLRVNQPQHF. The CDR3 nucleotides read TGTGCCAGCAGTTTGTTGAGGGTTAATCAGCCCCAGCATTTT.

The V call is TRBV19, the J call TRBJ2-3, with TRBD1 identical over 9 bases. The germline gives CDR1 LNHDA, CDR2 SQIVND (reference sequence). Trimming removed 6 bases from V and 6 bases from J; junction bases left unmatched: 7. The CDR3 is made up of 14 amino acids. CDR3 region: CASSWGQGMDTQYF. CDR3 DNA: TGTGCCAGTAGCTGGGGACAGGGTATGGATACGCAGTATTTT. Full variable domain (missing parts from reference TRBV19 and TRBJ2-3): DGGITQSPKYLFRKEGQNVTLSCEQNLNHDAMYWYRQDPGQGLRLIYYSQIVNDFQKGDIAEGYSVSREKKESFPLTVTSAQKNPTAFYLCASSWGQGMDTQYFGPGTRLTVL.

This rearrangement joins TRBV5-1 to TRBJ2-5, with 13 bases lining up with TRBD2. Trimming took 4 bases from V and 3 from J; bases not matched to a gene: 12. CDR1 and CDR2 from the germline V gene are SGHRS and YFSETQ. This CDR3 spans 18 amino acids. CDR3 in DNA: TGCGCCAGCAGCCCGGGGAGATCAGGACTAGCGGGGGAAGAGACCCAGTACTTC. Translating it yields CASSPGRSGLAGEETQYF.

In DNA, the CDR3 is TGTGCCAGCAGCTTAGATCCAGAGCGGGGGGGCCGGGGACGCTCCTACGAGCAGTACTTC. Translation gives CASSLDPERGGRGRSYEQYF. The rearrangement uses TRBV11-2 and TRBJ2-7, with 10 bases identical to TRBD2. The CDR3 runs 20 residues. CDR1 SGHAT and CDR2 FQNNGV come from the germline V gene. With V trimmed by 0 bases and J by 0 bases, 14 bases remained unmatched.

The chain recombines TRBV21-1 with TRBJ2-7; the D call TRBD1 from the table was never checked on the DNA. TRBV21-1 is a known pseudogene. CDR3 length: 16 amino acids. CDR3 nucleotides: TGTGCCAGCAGCAAACCAAAAGGGGGCAGGGCGAACGAGCAGTACGTC. Its translation is CASSKPKGGRANEQYV.

The chain carries TRBV7-2 and TRBJ1-2; 7 positions agree with TRBD1. This CDR3 contains 14 residues. Germline CDR1 SGHTA, CDR2 FQGNSA. J gave up 4 bases and V 1 base, and 3 bases lay outside the gene matches. The CDR3 DNA sequence: TGTGCCAGCAGCTTAGGACAGGGATCCTATGGCTACACCTTC. It codes for CASSLGQGSYGYTF.

V usage is TRBV24-1 and J usage is TRBJ2-1; TRBD1 matches at 8 bases. The CDR3 has 17 residues. Germline CDR1 is KGHDR and CDR2 is SFDVKD. V shed 1 base and J 0 bases; nucleotides not matched to a gene: 4. For the CDR3, the DNA is TGTGCCACCAGTGATTTCGGACAGGGAAGCTCCTACAATGAGCAGTTCTTC. This gives the protein CATSDFGQGSSYNEQFF.

This rearrangement joins TRBV5-4 to TRBJ1-4; weak D call: TRBD1 (6 bases). Looked up from germline, CDR1 is SGHNT and CDR2 is YYREEE (reference sequence). Between the trimmed V and J ends, which lost 0 bases and 8 bases, there was a span of 11 bases. CDR3 length: 14 residues. This chain's CDR3 is CASSLDRAGEKLFF. CDR3 nucleotide sequence: TGTGCCAGCAGCTTGGACAGGGCCGGGGAAAAACTGTTTTTT.

The sample holds one count of this clone. This chain joins TRBV4-2 and TRBJ2-3; 13 nucleotides match TRBD2. After removal of 4 bases from V and 0 bases from J, the junction contained 16 bases not matched to a gene. Germline V CDR1 and CDR2: LGHNA, YNFKEQ. The CDR3 has 21 amino acids. The CDR3 sequence is CASSRDPPRLAGGSSTDTQYF. As DNA, the CDR3 is TGTGCCAGCAGCCGAGACCCCCCCCGACTAGCGGGGGGCAGTAGCACAGATACGCAGTATTTT.

The chain employs TRBV12-3 or TRBV12-4 and TRBJ1-1; 7 bases fit TRBD1. The junction had 7 bases not matched to a gene; V was cut back by 7 bases and J by 5 bases. The CDR3 is 13 residues long. The CDR3 DNA reads TGTGCCAGCAACAGACAGGGAAGAACTGAAGCTTTCTTT. It specifies CASNRQGRTEAFF.

The rearrangement links TRBV25-1 to TRBJ2-7, with 10 bases aligning to TRBD1. This CDR3 is 14 amino acids long. The ends lost 1 base at V and 5 bases at J; junction bases unmatched: 2. Germline V gene lookup returns CDR1 MGHDK and CDR2 SYGVNS. Here the CDR3 reads CASSEWDRGHEQYF. CDR3 in DNA: TGTGCCAGCAGTGAATGGGACAGGGGCCACGAGCAGTACTTC.